Described below is a single T cell receptor (beta chain) sequence and its context. Its specificity is unknown. These data belong to a study of T cells after yellow fever vaccination. Across the study: SMART-Seq v4 Ultra Low Input prepared libraries from low-cell fractions. Points from the study as a whole: Subsequent booster samples again held most clones from primary vaccination (96% CD4, roughly 88% CD8). A weaker but faster secondary response was observed, peaking on day 5 versus 15.

Universal primer sites and UMIs were introduced during 5'RACE template-switching synthesis of TCR cDNA. TCRdb independently ran MiXCR on the 5' RACE reads; one entry per CDR3 protein. The sample has more than 95,000 distinct CDR3 sequences, 7.5% to 10% seen once. Germline CDR1 is MNHEY and CDR2 is SVGAGI. The CDR3 totals 14 residues. Trimming cost V 2 bases and J 1 base; bases outside gene matches: 2. The sample consisted of CD8+ T cells sorted from PBMCs, taken on the day of the yellow fever booster vaccination. This rearrangement joins TRBV6-5 to TRBJ2-7; the match to TRBD1 covers 7 bases. The clonotype originates from a man in his late teens or twenties who received the YFV17D yellow fever vaccine. The CDR3: CASSYQGESYEQYF. In DNA, the CDR3 is TGTGCCAGCAGTTACCAGGGGGAGTCCTACGAGCAGTACTTC.